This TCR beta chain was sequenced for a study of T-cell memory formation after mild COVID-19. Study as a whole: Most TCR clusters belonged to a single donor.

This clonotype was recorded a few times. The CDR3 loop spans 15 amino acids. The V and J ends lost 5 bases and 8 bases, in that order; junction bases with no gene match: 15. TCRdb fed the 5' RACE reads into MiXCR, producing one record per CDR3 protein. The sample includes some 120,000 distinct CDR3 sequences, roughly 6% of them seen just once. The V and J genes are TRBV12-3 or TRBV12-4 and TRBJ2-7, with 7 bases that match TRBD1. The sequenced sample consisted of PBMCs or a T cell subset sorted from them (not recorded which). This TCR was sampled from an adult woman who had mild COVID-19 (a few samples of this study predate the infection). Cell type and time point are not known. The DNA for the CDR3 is TGTGCCAGCAGTCCCCACCCCGGGACAGCCTTAAAGCAGTACTTC. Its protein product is CASSPHPGTALKQYF.